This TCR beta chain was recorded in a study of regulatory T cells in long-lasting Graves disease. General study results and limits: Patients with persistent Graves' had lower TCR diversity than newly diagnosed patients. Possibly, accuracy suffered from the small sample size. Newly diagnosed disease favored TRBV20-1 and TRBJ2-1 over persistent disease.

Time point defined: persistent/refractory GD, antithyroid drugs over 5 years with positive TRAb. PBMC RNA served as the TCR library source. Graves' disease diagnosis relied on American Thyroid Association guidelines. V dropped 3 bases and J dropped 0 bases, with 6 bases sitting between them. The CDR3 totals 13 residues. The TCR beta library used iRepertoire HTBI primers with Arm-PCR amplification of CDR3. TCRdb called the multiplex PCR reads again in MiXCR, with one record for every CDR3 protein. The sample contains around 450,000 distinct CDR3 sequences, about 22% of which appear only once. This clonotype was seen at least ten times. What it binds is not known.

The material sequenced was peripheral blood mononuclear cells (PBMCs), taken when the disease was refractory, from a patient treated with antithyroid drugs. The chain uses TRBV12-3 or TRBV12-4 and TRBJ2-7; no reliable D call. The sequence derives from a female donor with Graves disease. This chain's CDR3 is CASSLLVSYEQYF. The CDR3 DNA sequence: TGTGCCAGCAGTTTGCTCGTCTCCTACGAGCAGTACTTC.